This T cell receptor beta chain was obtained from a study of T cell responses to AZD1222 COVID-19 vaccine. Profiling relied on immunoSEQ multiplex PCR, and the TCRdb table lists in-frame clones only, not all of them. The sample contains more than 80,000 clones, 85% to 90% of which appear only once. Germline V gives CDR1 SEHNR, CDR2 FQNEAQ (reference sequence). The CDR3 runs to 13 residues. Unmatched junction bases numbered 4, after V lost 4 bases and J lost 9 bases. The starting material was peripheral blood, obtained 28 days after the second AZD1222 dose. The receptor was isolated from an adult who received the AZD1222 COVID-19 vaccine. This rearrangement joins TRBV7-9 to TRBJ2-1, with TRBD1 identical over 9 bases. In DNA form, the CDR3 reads TGTGCCAGCAGCTCAACAGGGGGCATTGAGCAGTTCTTC. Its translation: CASSSTGGIEQFF.